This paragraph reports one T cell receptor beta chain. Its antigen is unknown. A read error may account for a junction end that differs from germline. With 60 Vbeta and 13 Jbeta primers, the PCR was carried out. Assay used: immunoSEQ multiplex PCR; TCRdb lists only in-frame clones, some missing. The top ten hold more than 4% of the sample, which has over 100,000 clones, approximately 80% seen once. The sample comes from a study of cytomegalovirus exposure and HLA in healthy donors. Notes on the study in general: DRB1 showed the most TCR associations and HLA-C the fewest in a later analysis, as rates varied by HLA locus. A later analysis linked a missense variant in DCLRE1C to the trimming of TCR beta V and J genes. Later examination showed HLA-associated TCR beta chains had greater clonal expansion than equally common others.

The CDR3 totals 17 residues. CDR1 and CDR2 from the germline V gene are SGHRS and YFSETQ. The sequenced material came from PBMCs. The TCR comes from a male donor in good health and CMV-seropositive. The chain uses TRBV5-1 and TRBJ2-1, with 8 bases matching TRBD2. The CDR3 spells CASSPPGGGRGRNEEFF. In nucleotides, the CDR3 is TGCGCCAGCAGCCCCCCCGGGGGGGGCAGGGGAAGGAATGAGGAGTTCTTC.